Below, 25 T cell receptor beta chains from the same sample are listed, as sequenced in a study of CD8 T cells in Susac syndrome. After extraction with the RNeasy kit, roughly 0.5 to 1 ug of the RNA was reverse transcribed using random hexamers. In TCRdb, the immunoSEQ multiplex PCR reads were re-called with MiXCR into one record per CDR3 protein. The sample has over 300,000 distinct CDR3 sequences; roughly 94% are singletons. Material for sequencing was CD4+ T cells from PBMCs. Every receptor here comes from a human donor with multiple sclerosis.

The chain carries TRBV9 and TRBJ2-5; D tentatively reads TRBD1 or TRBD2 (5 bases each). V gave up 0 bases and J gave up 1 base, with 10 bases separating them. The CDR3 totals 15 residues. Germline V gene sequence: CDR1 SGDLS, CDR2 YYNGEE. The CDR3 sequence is CASSVVGGPQETQYF. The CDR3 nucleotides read TGTGCCAGCAGCGTAGTTGGGGGTCCCCAAGAGACCCAGTACTTC.

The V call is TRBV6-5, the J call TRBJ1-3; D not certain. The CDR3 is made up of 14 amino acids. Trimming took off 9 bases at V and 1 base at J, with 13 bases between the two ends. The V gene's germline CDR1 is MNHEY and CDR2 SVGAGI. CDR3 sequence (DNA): TGTGCCAGTGCACTTGGGGTTTCTGGAAACACCATATATTTT. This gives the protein CASALGVSGNTIYF.

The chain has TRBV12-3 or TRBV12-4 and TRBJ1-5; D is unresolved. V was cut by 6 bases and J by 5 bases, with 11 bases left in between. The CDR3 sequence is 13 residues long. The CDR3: CASSRKADQPQHF. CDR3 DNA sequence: TGTGCCAGCAGCCGAAAAGCAGATCAGCCCCAGCATTTT.

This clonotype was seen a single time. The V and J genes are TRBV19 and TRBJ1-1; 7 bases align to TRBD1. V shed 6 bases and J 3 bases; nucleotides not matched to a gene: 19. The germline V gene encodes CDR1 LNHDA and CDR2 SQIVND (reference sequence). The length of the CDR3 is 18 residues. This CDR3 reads CASSPIRTGRTQDTEAFF. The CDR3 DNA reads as TGTGCCAGTAGCCCCATCCGGACAGGACGGACCCAGGACACTGAAGCTTTCTTT. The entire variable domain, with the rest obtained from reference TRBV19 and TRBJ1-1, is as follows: DGGITQSPKYLFRKEGQNVTLSCEQNLNHDAMYWYRQDPGQGLRLIYYSQIVNDFQKGDIAEGYSVSREKKESFPLTVTSAQKNPTAFYLCASSPIRTGRTQDTEAFFGQGTRLTVV.

The CDR3 DNA reads as TGTGCCAGTAGTATAGGGGGAAACCCACAAGAGACCCAGTACTTC. Encoded protein: CASSIGGNPQETQYF. The chain joins TRBV19 to TRBJ2-5, with no clear D. Germline V gene lookup returns CDR1 LNHDA and CDR2 SQIVND (reference sequence). The V gene lost 1 base and the J gene lost 2 bases, with 11 bases spanning the gap. The CDR3 totals 15 residues.

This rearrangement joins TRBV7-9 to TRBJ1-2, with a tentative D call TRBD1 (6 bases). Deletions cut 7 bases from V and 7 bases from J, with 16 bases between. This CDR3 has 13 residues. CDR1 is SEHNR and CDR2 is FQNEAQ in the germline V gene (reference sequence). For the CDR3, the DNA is TGTGCCAGCACCTTGCAGGGGTCTGGTGGCTACACCTTC. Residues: CASTLQGSGGYTF.

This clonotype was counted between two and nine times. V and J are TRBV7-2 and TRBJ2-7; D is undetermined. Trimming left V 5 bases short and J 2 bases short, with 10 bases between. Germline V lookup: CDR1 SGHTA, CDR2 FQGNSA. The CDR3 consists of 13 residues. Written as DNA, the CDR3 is TGTGCCAGCAGCCCCCGCGGCCCCTACGAGCAGTACTTC. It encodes CASSPRGPYEQYF.

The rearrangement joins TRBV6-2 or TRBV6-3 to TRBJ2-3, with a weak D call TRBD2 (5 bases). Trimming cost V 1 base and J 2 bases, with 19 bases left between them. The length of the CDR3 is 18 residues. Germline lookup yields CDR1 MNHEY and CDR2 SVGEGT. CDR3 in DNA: TGTGCCAGCAGTTACTTCCCCCAGCGGCTACTATTCACAGATACGCAGTATTTT. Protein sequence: CASSYFPQRLLFTDTQYF.

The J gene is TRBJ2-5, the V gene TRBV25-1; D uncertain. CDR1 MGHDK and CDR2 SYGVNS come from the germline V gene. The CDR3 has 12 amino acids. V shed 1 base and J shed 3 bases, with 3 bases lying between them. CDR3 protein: CASSEFKETQYF. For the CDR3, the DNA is TGTGCCAGCAGTGAATTTAAAGAGACCCAGTACTTC.

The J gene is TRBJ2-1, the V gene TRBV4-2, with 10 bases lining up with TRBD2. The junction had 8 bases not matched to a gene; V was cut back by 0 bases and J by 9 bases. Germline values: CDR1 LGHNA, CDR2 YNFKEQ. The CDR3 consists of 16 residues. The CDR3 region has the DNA TGTGCCAGCAGCCAAGATACCCTAGCGGGAGAAGGTGAGCAGTTCTTC. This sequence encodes CASSQDTLAGEGEQFF.

The CDR3 spells CASSLEAGPYEQYF. CDR3 DNA sequence: TGCGCCAGCAGCTTGGAGGCGGGACCCTACGAGCAGTACTTC. The V gene is TRBV5-1, the J gene TRBJ2-7, with D perhaps matching TRBD2 (6 bases). With 0 bases removed from V and 2 bases from J, the gap between germline ends came to 9 bases. The CDR3 extends over 14 amino acids. Germline loops: CDR1 SGHRS, CDR2 YFSETQ.

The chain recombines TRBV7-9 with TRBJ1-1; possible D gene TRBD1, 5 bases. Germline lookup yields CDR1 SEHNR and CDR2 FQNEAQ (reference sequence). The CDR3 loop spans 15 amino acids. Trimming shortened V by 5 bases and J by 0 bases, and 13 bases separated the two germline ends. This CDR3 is CASSRRQIVNTEAFF. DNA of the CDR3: TGTGCCAGCAGCAGACGACAGATTGTGAACACTGAAGCTTTCTTT.

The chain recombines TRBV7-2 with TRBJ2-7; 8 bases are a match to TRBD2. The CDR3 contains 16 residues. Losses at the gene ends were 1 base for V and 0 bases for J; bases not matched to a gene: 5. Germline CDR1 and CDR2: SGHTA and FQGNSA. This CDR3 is CASSLDGGRSSYEQYF. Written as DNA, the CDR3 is TGTGCCAGCAGCTTAGACGGCGGGAGGTCCTCCTACGAGCAGTACTTC.

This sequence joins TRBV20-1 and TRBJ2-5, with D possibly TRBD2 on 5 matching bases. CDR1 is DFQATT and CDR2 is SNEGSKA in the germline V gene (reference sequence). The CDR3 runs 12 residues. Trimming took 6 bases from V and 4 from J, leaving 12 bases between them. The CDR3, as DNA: TGCAGTGCCAGATCCGGGGTAGAGACCCAGTACTTC. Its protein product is CSARSGVETQYF.

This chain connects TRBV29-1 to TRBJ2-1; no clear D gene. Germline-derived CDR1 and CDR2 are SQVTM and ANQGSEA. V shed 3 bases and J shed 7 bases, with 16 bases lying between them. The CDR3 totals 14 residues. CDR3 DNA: TGCAGCGTTGATGTAAGGTTAGGGCAGAATGAGCAGTTCTTC. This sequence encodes CSVDVRLGQNEQFF.

The CDR3 sequence is CASSRRDRGFSEAFF. In DNA, the CDR3 is TGTGCCAGCAGTCGCCGGGACAGGGGGTTTTCTGAAGCTTTCTTT. This chain joins TRBV6-5 and TRBJ1-1, with TRBD1 identical over 11 bases. Germline CDR1 reads MNHEY; CDR2 reads SVGAGI. V lost 5 bases and J lost 6; bases outside the gene matches: 8. The CDR3 runs 15 residues.

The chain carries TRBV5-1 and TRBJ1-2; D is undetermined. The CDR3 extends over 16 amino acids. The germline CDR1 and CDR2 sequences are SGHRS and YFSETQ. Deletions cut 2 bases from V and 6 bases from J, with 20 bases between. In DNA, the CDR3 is TGCGCCAGCAGCTTAGGGCACGAAACCCGGGGAGATGGCTACACCTTC. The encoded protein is CASSLGHETRGDGYTF.

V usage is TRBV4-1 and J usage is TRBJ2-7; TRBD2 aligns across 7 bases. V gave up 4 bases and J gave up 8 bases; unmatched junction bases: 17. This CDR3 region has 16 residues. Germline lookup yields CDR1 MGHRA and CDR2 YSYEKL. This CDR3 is CASSPPLRGRGFKQYF. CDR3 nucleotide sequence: TGCGCCAGCAGCCCCCCGTTGCGCGGGAGAGGGTTCAAGCAGTACTTC.

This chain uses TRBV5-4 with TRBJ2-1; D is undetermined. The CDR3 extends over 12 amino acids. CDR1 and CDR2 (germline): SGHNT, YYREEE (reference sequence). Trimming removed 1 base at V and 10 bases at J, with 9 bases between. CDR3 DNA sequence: TGTGCCAGCAGCTTGTTTCCGGAGGAGCAGTTCTTC. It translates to CASSLFPEEQFF.

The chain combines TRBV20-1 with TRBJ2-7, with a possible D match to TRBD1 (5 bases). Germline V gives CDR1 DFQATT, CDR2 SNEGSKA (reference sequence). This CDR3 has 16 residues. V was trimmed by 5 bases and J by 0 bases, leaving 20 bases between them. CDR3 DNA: TGCAGTGCTGACAAAGGGGCGGTTGGGCTCTCCTACGAGCAGTACTTC. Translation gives CSADKGAVGLSYEQYF.

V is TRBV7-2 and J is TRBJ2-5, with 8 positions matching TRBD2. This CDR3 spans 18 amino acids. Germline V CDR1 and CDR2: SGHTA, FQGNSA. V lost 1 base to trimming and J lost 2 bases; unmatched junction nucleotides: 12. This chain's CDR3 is CASSLVRGGGGPQETQYF. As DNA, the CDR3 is TGTGCCAGCAGCTTAGTGAGGGGAGGCGGGGGGCCGCAAGAGACCCAGTACTTC.

The CDR3 DNA reads TGTGCCAGCAGTTTATCGTCTCGCCGGGAACTAGCGGGAGTCCCGAACACCGGGGAGCTGTTTTTT. Its protein is CASSLSSRRELAGVPNTGELFF. This chain joins TRBV27 and TRBJ2-2; 11 nucleotides align to TRBD2. The CDR3 covers 22 residues. The germline V gene has CDR1 MNHEY and CDR2 SMNVEV (reference sequence). The V and J ends lost 0 bases and 0 bases, in that order; junction bases with no gene match: 15.

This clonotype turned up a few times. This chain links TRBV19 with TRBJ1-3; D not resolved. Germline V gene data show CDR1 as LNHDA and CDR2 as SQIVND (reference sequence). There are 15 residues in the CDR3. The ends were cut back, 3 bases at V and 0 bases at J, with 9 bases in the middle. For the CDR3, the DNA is TGTGCCAGTAGTATGTGGTCCGGCTCTGGAAACACCATATATTTT. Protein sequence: CASSMWSGSGNTIYF.

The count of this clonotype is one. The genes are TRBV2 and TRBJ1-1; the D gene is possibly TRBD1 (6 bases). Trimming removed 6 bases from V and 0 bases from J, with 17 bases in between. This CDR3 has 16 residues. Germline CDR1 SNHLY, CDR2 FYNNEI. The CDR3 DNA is TGTGCCAGCAGCTTAAACAGGGTAACTATGAACACTGAAGCTTTCTTT. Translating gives CASSLNRVTMNTEAFF.

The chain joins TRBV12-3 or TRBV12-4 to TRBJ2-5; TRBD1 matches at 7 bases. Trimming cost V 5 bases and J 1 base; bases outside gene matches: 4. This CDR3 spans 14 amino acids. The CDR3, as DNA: TGTGCCAGCAGTCCCTGGACAGGCCAAGAGACCCAGTACTTC. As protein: CASSPWTGQETQYF.